The 24 T cell receptor beta chains below were found in one sample sequenced in a study of OX40 agonist ivuxolimab in advanced cancers. TCRdb's table, derived via immunoSEQ multiplex PCR, lists solely in-frame clones and lacks some. This table holds around 51,000 clones, 88% found once. The sequenced sample was CD4+ or CD8+ T cells sorted from blood, obtained in a trial of the OX40 agonist ivuxolimab. The receptors stem from an adult with an advanced solid tumor such as melanoma, head and neck, liver or kidney cancer.

This chain connects TRBV28 to TRBJ2-7, with TRBD2 matching 8 bases. The CDR3 extends over 11 amino acids. V gave up 2 bases and J gave up 9 bases; unmatched junction bases: 0. From germline, CDR1 is MDHEN and CDR2 SYDVKM. CDR3 sequence (DNA): TGTGCCAGCAGTTTAAGCGGGGGGCAGTACTTC. It specifies CASSLSGGQYF.

The genes are TRBV7-9 and TRBJ1-1; a possible D gene is TRBD1 (6 bases). The CDR3 contains 16 residues. Germline V gene data show CDR1 as SEHNR and CDR2 as FQNEAQ (reference sequence). V lost 3 bases and J lost 2, with 16 bases in between. CDR3 amino acids: CASSFALTGKNTEAFF. The CDR3, as DNA: TGTGCCAGCAGCTTCGCCCTCACAGGGAAAAACACTGAAGCTTTCTTT.

V and J are TRBV4-2 and TRBJ2-3; perhaps D is TRBD1 or TRBD2 (5 bases each). This CDR3 comprises 15 residues. V was pared by 4 bases and J by 2 bases, with 13 bases between. CDR1 is LGHNA and CDR2 is YNFKEQ in the germline V gene. CDR3 sequence: CASSLGTRATDTQYF. The CDR3 nucleotides are TGTGCCAGCAGCCTAGGGACCCGGGCCACAGATACGCAGTATTTT.

CDR3 DNA sequence: TGTGCCAGCAGCAGAGGGGGGACCCAGTACTTC. Its protein product is CASSRGGTQYF. The chain is built from TRBV5-4 and TRBJ2-5; tentative D call: TRBD1 (6 bases). The V gene's germline CDR1 is SGHNT and CDR2 YYREEE (reference sequence). V lost 4 bases, J lost 7 bases, and 8 bases lay in between. This CDR3 is 11 amino acids long. Combining the CDR3 with reference TRBV5-4 and TRBJ2-5 gives the whole variable domain ETGVTQSPTHLIKTRGQQVTLRCSSQSGHNTVSWYQQALGQGPQFIFQYYREEENGRGNFPPRFSGLQFPNYSSELNVNALELDDSALYLCASSRGGTQYFGPGTRLLVL.

The V and J genes are TRBV7-9 and TRBJ2-5; the D call may be TRBD1 or TRBD2 (5 bases each). The end of the DNA fits TRBJ2-7 better, so the J call may be wrong. The germline CDR1 and CDR2 sequences are SEHNR and FQNEAQ (reference sequence). CDR3 length equals 16 residues. The CDR3 reads CASSARRGVGSYEQYF. The CDR3 DNA reads TGTGCCAGCAGCGCCCGTCGAGGGGTAGGATCCTACGAGCAGTACTTC.

The CDR3 loop reads CASRRTESPLHF. CDR3 DNA: TGTGCCAGCAGACGGACGGAGTCACCCCTCCACTTT. V gene TRBV7-9 combines with J gene TRBJ1-6; D is ambiguous. V gave up 6 bases and J gave up 10 bases, with 10 bases separating them. The CDR3 contains 12 residues. Germline loops: CDR1 SEHNR, CDR2 FQNEAQ (reference sequence).

V gene TRBV11-2 combines with J gene TRBJ2-2; D might be TRBD1 (6 bases). The CDR3 has 16 residues. In germline, CDR1 is SGHAT, CDR2 FQNNGV. The germline V and J ends were trimmed by 4 bases and 5 bases, with 17 bases remaining between them. The chain's CDR3 is CASSSRSLTGTGELFF. The DNA of the CDR3 is TGTGCCAGCAGCTCTCGAAGCCTAACAGGGACCGGGGAGCTGTTTTTT.

The chain links TRBV5-4 to TRBJ2-3; 7 nucleotides match TRBD1. The germline CDR1 and CDR2 sequences are SGHNT and YYREEE (reference sequence). The CDR3 is made up of 15 amino acids. Trimming at V came to 3 bases and at J to 5 bases, leaving 9 bases not matched to a gene. Here the CDR3 DNA reads TGTGCCAGCAGCTCAAGGAAGGGGGCCGGAGATACGCAGTATTTT. This sequence encodes CASSSRKGAGDTQYF.

The chain uses TRBV9 and TRBJ2-7; D is ambiguous. The CDR3 has 13 amino acids. Germline values: CDR1 SGDLS, CDR2 YYNGEE. Between the trimmed V and J ends, which lost 1 base and 2 bases, there was a span of 7 bases. This chain's CDR3 is CASSVPPTYEQYF. In DNA form, the CDR3 reads TGTGCCAGCAGCGTACCACCAACCTACGAGCAGTACTTC.

This clone was detected only a few times. This sequence joins TRBV10-2 and TRBJ2-3; D is uncertain. The V gene's germline CDR1 is WSHSY and CDR2 SAAADI. Trimming pared 8 bases from V and 4 bases from J, leaving 16 bases between. The CDR3 extends over 14 amino acids. In DNA, the CDR3 is TGCGCCAGCGGGGTCCCTCCCGCCGCAGATACGCAGTATTTT. Encoded protein: CASGVPPAADTQYF.

Written as DNA, the CDR3 is TGTGCCAGTAGTACCGACCGACTAGCATCCGAGCAGTACTTC. Protein: CASSTDRLASEQYF. The chain uses TRBV19 and TRBJ2-7; 7 bases fit TRBD2. Unmatched junction bases numbered 9, after V lost 4 bases and J lost 6 bases. The CDR3 totals 14 residues. Germline V gene sequence: CDR1 LNHDA, CDR2 SQIVND (reference sequence).

The rearrangement joins TRBV4-1 to TRBJ1-5, with D maybe TRBD1 (5 bases). The germline gives CDR1 MGHRA, CDR2 YSYEKL. Trimming removed 3 bases at V and 2 bases at J, with 20 bases between. The CDR3 spans 18 residues. The CDR3 DNA sequence: TGCGCCAGCAGCCAGGTAGGGCGACGGGGGGGTGGCAATCAGCCCCAGCATTTT. This encodes CASSQVGRRGGGNQPQHF.

The genes are TRBV5-4 and TRBJ2-5; 8 positions agree with TRBD2. The last part of the DNA fits TRBJ2-7 better; the J call may be wrong. CDR1 is SGHNT and CDR2 is YYREEE in the germline V gene (reference sequence). CDR3 size: 17 residues. CDR3 sequence (DNA): TGTGCCAGCAGCTTACGGCCCCGACTAGCGACCTCCTACGAGCAGTACTTC. Amino acid sequence: CASSLRPRLATSYEQYF.

The genes are TRBV7-9 and TRBJ2-3; 7 bases match TRBD1. Trimming took 4 bases from V and 0 from J; bases not matched to a gene: 10. The V gene's germline CDR1 is SEHNR and CDR2 FQNEAQ (reference sequence). The CDR3 loop spans 17 amino acids. CDR3 in amino acids: CASSSRWGTASTDTQYF. Here the CDR3 DNA reads TGTGCCAGCAGCTCCCGGTGGGGGACAGCTAGCACAGATACGCAGTATTTT.

This chain connects TRBV7-9 to TRBJ1-6; maybe TRBD1 (6 bases). V lost 3 bases to trimming and J lost 1 base, with 16 bases between them. The CDR3 runs 18 residues. Germline CDR1 SEHNR, CDR2 FQNEAQ (reference sequence). The CDR3 nucleotides are TGTGCCAGCAGCTTGTCCGGGCAGGGGAATTCCTATAATTCACCCCTCCACTTT. Translating gives CASSLSGQGNSYNSPLHF.

The chain links TRBV23-1 to TRBJ2-7; D gene uncertain. TRBV23-1 is assigned to the ORF class and has an uncertain function. This CDR3 is built from 13 residues. V gave up 6 bases and J gave up 5 bases, with 14 bases separating them. As DNA, the CDR3 is TGCGCCAGCAGCCAGGTACTGACCAACGAGCAGTACTTC. Translating it yields CASSQVLTNEQYF.

As concerns this clone: Compared with germline, one end of the junction differs, possibly owing to a read error. The chain links TRBV7-7 to TRBJ2-3; 16 bases are a match to TRBD2. The germline CDR1 and CDR2 sequences are SSHAT and FNYEAQ (reference sequence). The CDR3 is 17 residues long. In DNA form, the CDR3 reads TGTGCTAGCAGCCCGGGACTAGCGGGGGGGGGCACAGATACGCAGTATTTT. Its protein is CASSPGLAGGGTDTQYF.

The CDR3 protein is CASSDRRGTSYNEQFF. DNA of the CDR3: TGTGCCAGCAGCGATCGGCGGGGGACATCCTACAATGAGCAGTTCTTC. This chain uses TRBV13 with TRBJ2-1; D is perhaps TRBD2 (7 bases). Trimming took 5 bases from V and 1 from J, leaving 15 bases between them. CDR1 and CDR2 from the germline V gene are PRHDT and FYEKMQ (reference sequence). The CDR3 loop spans 16 amino acids.

This chain uses TRBV28 with TRBJ1-1; 8 bases are shared with TRBD1. Germline values: CDR1 MDHEN, CDR2 SYDVKM. Losses at the gene ends were 1 base for V and 5 bases for J; bases not matched to a gene: 6. The CDR3 is 15 amino acids. The CDR3 nucleotides are TGTGCCAGCAGTTTATCATCAGGGGGCAGGACTGAAGCTTTCTTT. This gives the protein CASSLSSGGRTEAFF. The full variable domain, its missing parts supplied by reference TRBV28 and TRBJ1-1, is DVKVTQSSRYLVKRTGEKVFLECVQDMDHENMFWYRQDPGLGLRLIYFSYDVKMKEKGDIPEGYSVSREKKERFSLILESASTNQTSMYLCASSLSSGGRTEAFFGQGTRLTVV.

The chain is built from TRBV9 and TRBJ2-2; D is uncertain. V was cut by 4 bases and J by 2 bases, with 9 bases left in between. Germline values: CDR1 SGDLS, CDR2 YYNGEE. The CDR3 extends over 14 amino acids. For the CDR3, the DNA is TGTGCCAGCAGCTTCACAGCTAACACCGGGGAGCTGTTTTTT. Residues: CASSFTANTGELFF.

The chain uses TRBV30 and TRBJ1-1; D ambiguous. The CDR3 contains 13 residues. CDR1 and CDR2 from the germline V gene are GTSNPN and SVGIG (reference sequence). The V gene lost 2 bases and the J gene lost 2 bases, with 9 bases spanning the gap. CDR3 sequence (DNA): TGTGCCTGGAGTAAGAGGGCCAACACTGAAGCTTTCTTT. Translated: CAWSKRANTEAFF.

V and J are TRBV21-1 and TRBJ2-2; the table's D call, TRBD1, was not checked against the DNA. TRBV21-1 is classified as a pseudogene. The CDR3 is 18 residues long. CDR3 DNA: TGTGCCAGCAGCAAAGATTGGTCCGGACAGGGTGACACCGGGGAGCTGTTTTTT. This translates into CASSKDWSGQGDTGELFF.

This clone was detected a few times. The chain employs TRBV7-9 and TRBJ1-1; D possibly corresponds to TRBD1 (5 bases). CDR3 length: 15 residues. Germline V gene lookup returns CDR1 SEHNR and CDR2 FQNEAQ (reference sequence). V dropped 3 bases and J dropped 0 bases, with 11 bases sitting between them. The CDR3 nucleotides read TGTGCCAGCAGCTTCCCATTGGGGGTGAACACTGAAGCTTTCTTT. It specifies CASSFPLGVNTEAFF.

The rearrangement links TRBV10-3 to TRBJ2-7, with 15 bases lining up with TRBD2. The CDR3 sequence is 15 residues long. The trim removed 10 bases at V and 1 base at J, leaving 5 bases unmatched. The germline V gene encodes CDR1 ENHRY and CDR2 SYGVKD. The CDR3 protein is CATGTSGGWSYEQYF. Written as DNA, the CDR3 is TGTGCCACCGGGACTAGCGGGGGGTGGTCCTACGAGCAGTACTTC.